This T cell receptor beta chain was sequenced in a study of human T cells and chemical hapten exposure. Study in general: Patch testing placed 0.01% DPC on the upper back, with readings at 6 days. General study results and limits: Patch test score rose with PT1 expanded TCRs, significant at 8, 16, 32, not 4. Compared with pre-sensitization or healthy control sets, expanded TCRs clustered more.

Germline V gene data show CDR1 as KGHDR and CDR2 as SFDVKD. V lost 5 bases and J lost 10, with 14 bases in between. The CDR3 contains 13 residues. This clonotype was observed a handful of times. Its antigen is unknown. Time point: patch test 1, 2 weeks after DPC sensitization. Stated treatment: therapeutic diphenylcyclopropenone sensitization with weekly scalp DPC. The total RNA was obtained from whole blood that was not fractionated. In the source study's methods: The number of TCRs in each sample had a median of 95,638 and spanned about 23,224 to 690,600. Each CDR3 protein is one row after TCRdb ran MiXCR on the RACE reads. The V and J calls come from TCRdb's annotation, not from the publication. The sample lists about 35,000 distinct CDR3 sequences; 5% to 8% were seen once.

The source material was whole blood, sampled in connection with sensitization to the hapten diphenylcyclopropenone (DPC). V is TRBV24-1 and J is TRBJ2-1; tentative D call: TRBD2 (5 bases). The clonotype was recovered from a woman in her twenties or thirties with alopecia areata. Some clones in this sample may be carry-over from other donors' samples. The CDR3 region has the DNA TGTGCCACCAGTGGTCCCCCCGGGATAGAGCAGTTCTTC. Its translation is CATSGPPGIEQFF.